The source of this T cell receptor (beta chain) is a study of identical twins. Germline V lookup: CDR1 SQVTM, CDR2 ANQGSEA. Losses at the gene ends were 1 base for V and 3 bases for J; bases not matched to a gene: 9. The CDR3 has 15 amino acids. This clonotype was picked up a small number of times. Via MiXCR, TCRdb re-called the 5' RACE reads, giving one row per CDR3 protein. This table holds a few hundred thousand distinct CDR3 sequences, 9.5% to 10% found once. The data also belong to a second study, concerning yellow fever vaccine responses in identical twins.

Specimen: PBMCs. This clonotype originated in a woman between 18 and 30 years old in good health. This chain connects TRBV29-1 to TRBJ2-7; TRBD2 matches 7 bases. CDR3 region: CSVEGTGTTIYEQYF. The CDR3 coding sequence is TGCAGCGTTGAAGGTACCGGGACTACTATCTACGAGCAGTACTTC.